Here is one T cell receptor (beta chain) with its context. Using the 5' RACE reads, TCRdb records one entry per CDR3 protein without DNA. The sample totals around 470,000 distinct CDR3 sequences. This sample was included in a study of T cells expressing NK-cell markers. Study in general: The authors sequenced eight donors, of whom seven were HCMV-seropositive and one was seronegative.

This CDR3 has 16 amino acids. CDR1 SEHNR and CDR2 FQNEAQ come from the germline V gene (reference sequence). The chain recombines TRBV7-9 with TRBJ2-1. This TCR came from a woman in her forties or fifties in good health. Sequences were obtained from blood T cells: a sorted CD56 or NKG2C T cell subset, CD4+ or CD8+ T cells, or bulk PBMC T cells (not recorded which). CDR3: CASSLAGGRAYNEQFF.